This is a list of T cell receptor beta chains from one sample in a study of cytomegalovirus exposure and HLA in healthy donors. Profiling relied on immunoSEQ multiplex PCR, and the TCRdb table lists in-frame clones only, not all of them. The record lists 40,000 to 60,000 clones, of which the ten most abundant hold approximately 2.1%. Source material: PBMCs. The receptors here all came from a female donor in good health and CMV-seronegative. Each CDR3 is given with its conserved first and last residue. D genes are given only for firm matches.

D | V | CDR3
TRBD1 | TRBV30 | CAWTKKGAGNTEAFF
TRBD1 | TRBV27 | CASSLWSTGGKEQYF
. | TRBV9 | CASSVGSRSYEQYF
TRBD1 | TRBV6-6 | CASSQGAVNTEAFF
. | TRBV5-1 | CASSWLESNTEAFF
. | TRBV5-1 | CASSIQETQYF
. | TRBV30 | CAWRPGPDLSGGAGYTF
TRBD1 | TRBV6-5 | CASSPDRGLSGYTF
TRBD1 | TRBV12-5 | CASGGQGPNYEQYF
TRBD1 | TRBV7-7 | CASSRQGGAGETQYF
TRBD1 | TRBV10-1 | CASSESFGTGNEQFF
TRBD1 | TRBV5-3 | CARRTINRGSYEQYF
TRBD1 | TRBV28 | CASRGQGAVQPQHF
. | TRBV4-3 | CASSQSWTALLGGYTF
. | TRBV18 | CASSPGRGDEQYF
. | TRBV9 | CASSEGGERYNEQFF
TRBD2 | TRBV19 | CASSIYSGSFNEQFF
TRBD2 | TRBV29-1 | CSVTSGGIQETQYF
TRBD1 | TRBV30 | CAWSVVGQGPISGNTIYF
. | TRBV27 | CASSLYRRNTEAFF
. | TRBV7-3 | CASSLNRDTEAFF
TRBD2 | TRBV7-8 | CASSPGTSGDQQFF
TRBD1 | TRBV29-1 | CSVAQGAAEAFF
. | TRBV4-1 | CASSGAGYGYTF
. | TRBV29-1 | CSVEEYYEQYF
. | TRBV9 | CASSPRGGDTEAFF
TRBD1 | TRBV6-1 | CASSFPRDREGYTF
. | TRBV6-5 | CASSYRDWGNEQFF